Sequencing of this T cell receptor beta chain was carried out in a study of blood T cell repertoires in COVID-19. About the study: Material from acute and convalescent COVID-19 was sourced from the United States, Italy and Spain. Sources were T cells, B-cell-depleted T cells, or PBMCs; the material itself was cDNA or gDNA.

In the source study's methods: Nucleated cell number was recorded as an estimate derived from reference gene primer amplification. TCRdb keeps only in-frame clones here, not all; method: immunoSEQ multiplex PCR. The DNA was the basis for D and trimming; V, J and clone size are from that table. The sample shows tens of thousands of clones, around 87% of them seen only once. V gave up 5 bases and J gave up 4 bases, with 9 bases separating them. Germline V gene lookup returns CDR1 SGHTA and CDR2 FQGNSA. This CDR3 contains 13 residues. Sequenced input: peripheral blood. This chain uses TRBV7-2 with TRBJ2-1, with D perhaps TRBD1 (6 bases). This TCR was sampled from a man aged 25-45 years with active or convalescent COVID-19. This CDR3 reads CASSVGHYNEQFF. The DNA for the CDR3 is TGTGCCAGCAGCGTGGGACATTACAATGAGCAGTTCTTC.